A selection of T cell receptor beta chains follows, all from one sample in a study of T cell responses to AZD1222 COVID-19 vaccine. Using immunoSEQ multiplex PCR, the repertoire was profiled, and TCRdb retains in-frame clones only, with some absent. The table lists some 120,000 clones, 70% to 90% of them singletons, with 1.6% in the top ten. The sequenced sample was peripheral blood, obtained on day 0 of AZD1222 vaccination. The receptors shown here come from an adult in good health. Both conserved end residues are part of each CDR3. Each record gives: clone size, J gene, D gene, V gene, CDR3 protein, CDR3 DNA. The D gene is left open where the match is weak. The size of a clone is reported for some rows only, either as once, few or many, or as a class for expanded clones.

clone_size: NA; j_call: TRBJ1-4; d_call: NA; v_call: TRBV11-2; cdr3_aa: CASSSIPAPGEKLFF; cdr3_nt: TGTGCCAGCAGTTCCATCCCGGCCCCGGGGGAAAAACTGTTTTTT
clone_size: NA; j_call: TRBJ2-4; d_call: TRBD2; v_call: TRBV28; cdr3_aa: CASTTLAGAGIQYF; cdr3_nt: TGTGCCAGCACCACACTAGCGGGAGCGGGGATTCAGTACTTC
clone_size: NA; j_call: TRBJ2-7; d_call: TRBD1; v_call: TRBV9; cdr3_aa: CASSAQSTGREQYF; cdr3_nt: TGTGCCAGCAGCGCCCAGTCGACAGGGCGGGAGCAGTACTTC
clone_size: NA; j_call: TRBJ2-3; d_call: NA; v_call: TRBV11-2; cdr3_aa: CASSNRDTQYF; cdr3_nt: TGTGCCAGCAGTAATAGGGATACGCAGTATTTT
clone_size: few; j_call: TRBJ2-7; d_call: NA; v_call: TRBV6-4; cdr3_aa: CASSASSYEQYF; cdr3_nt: TGTGCCAGCAGTGCCAGCAGTTACGAGCAGTACTTC
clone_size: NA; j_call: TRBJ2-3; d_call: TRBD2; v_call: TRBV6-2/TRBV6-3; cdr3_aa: CASSQWTSGSTDTQYF; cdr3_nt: TGTGCCAGCAGTCAGTGGACTAGCGGGAGCACAGATACGCAGTATTTT
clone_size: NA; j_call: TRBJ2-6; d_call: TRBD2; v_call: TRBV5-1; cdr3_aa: CASHLAGGGDGANVLTF; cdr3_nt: TGCGCCAGCCACCTAGCGGGAGGAGGGGATGGGGCCAACGTCCTGACTTTC
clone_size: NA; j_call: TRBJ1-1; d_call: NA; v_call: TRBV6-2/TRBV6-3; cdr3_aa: CASSDQGGGTEAFF; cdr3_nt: TGTGCCAGCAGTGACCAGGGTGGAGGCACTGAAGCTTTCTTT
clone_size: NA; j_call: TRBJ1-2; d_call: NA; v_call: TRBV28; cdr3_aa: CASSGPQFGGYTF; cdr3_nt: TGTGCCAGCAGCGGGCCCCAATTTGGCGGCTACACCTTC
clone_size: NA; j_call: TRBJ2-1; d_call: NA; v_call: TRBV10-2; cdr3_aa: CASSEGYNEQFF; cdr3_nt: TGCGCCAGCAGTGAGGGATACAATGAGCAGTTCTTC
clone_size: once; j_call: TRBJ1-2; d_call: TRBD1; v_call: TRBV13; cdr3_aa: CASSSGQGEGYTF; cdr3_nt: TGTGCCAGCAGCTCCGGACAGGGGGAAGGCTACACCTTC
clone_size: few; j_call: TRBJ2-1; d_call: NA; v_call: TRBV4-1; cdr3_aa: CASSQVPPTSLEFF; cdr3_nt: TGCGCCAGCAGCCAAGTTCCACCGACTAGTTTAGAGTTCTTC
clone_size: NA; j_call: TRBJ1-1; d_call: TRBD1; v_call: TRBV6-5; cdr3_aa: CASRRGQGYTEAFF; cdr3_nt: TGTGCCAGCAGACGGGGACAGGGGTATACTGAAGCTTTCTTT
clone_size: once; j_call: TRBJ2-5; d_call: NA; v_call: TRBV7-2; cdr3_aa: CASSFAPGPGKETQYF; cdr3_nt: TGTGCCAGCAGCTTCGCTCCCGGACCGGGGAAAGAGACCCAGTACTTC
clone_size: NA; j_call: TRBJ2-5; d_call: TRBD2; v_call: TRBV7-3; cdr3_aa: CASSLGLGLDQYF; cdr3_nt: TGTGCCAGCAGCCTTGGACTAGGTTTGGACCAGTACTTC
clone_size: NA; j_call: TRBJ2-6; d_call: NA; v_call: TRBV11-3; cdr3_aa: CASSGATGASSSGANVLTF; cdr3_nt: TGTGCCAGCAGCGGAGCAACCGGGGCCTCAAGCTCTGGGGCCAACGTCCTGACTTTC
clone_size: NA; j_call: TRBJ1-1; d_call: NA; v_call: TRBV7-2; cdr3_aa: CASSLARTVRHTEAFF; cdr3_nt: TGTGCCAGCAGCTTAGCCCGGACAGTAAGACACACTGAAGCTTTCTTT
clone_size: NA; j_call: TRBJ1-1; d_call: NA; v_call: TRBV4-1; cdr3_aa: CASSQDPTPGDTEAFF; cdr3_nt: TGCGCCAGCAGCCAAGATCCGACCCCGGGGGACACTGAAGCTTTCTTT
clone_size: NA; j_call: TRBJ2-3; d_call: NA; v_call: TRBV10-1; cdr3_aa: CASSYLQGGTDTQYF; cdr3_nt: TGCGCCAGCAGCTACCTGCAGGGCGGCACAGATACGCAGTATTTT
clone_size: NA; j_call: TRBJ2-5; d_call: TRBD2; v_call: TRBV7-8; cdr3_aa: CASSLGWLAGAQETQYF; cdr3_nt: TGTGCCAGCAGCTTAGGGTGGCTAGCGGGGGCCCAAGAGACCCAGTACTTC